This TCR beta chain was captured by sequencing in a study of T-cell memory formation after mild COVID-19. Turning to the study itself: Clustering of TCRs was largely donor specific.

The CDR3 sequence is 12 residues long. Germline CDR1 and CDR2: DFQATT and SNEGSKA (reference sequence). Between the trimmed V and J ends, which lost 3 bases and 4 bases, there was a span of 9 bases. This clonotype was picked up a small number of times. The TCR alpha and TCR beta cDNA libraries, bearing sample barcodes and UMIs, were generated by 5'RACE using constant-segment primers. TCRdb re-derived calls from the 5' RACE reads in MiXCR, one entry per CDR3 protein. Found here are about 390,000 distinct CDR3 sequences, about 16% of them singletons; the top ten hold 20% to 25%. Specimen: PBMCs or a T cell subset sorted from them (not recorded which). The clonotype originates from a young man who had mild COVID-19 (a few samples of this study predate the infection). Cell type and time point are not known. The V gene is TRBV20-1, the J gene TRBJ1-2; D remains ambiguous. Written as DNA, the CDR3 is TGCAGTGCTAGCGACCCCATCTATGGCTACACCTTC. Protein product: CSASDPIYGYTF.